This T cell receptor (beta chain) was profiled in a study of blood T cell repertoires in COVID-19. The germline V and J ends were trimmed by 1 base and 9 bases, with 15 bases remaining between them. The CDR3 has 14 amino acids. Germline CDR1 and CDR2: LNHDA and SQIVND (reference sequence). Authors' processing steps: Amplification of reference gene primers was used by the study to estimate nucleated cell counts. Sequenced by immunoSEQ multiplex PCR; TCRdb stores in-frame clones only, minus some. The V and J calls and clone size come from that table; D and trimming were worked out from the DNA. The table shows fewer than 250,000 clones, with 70% to 85% occurring only once.

Sequenced input: peripheral blood. The chain has TRBV19 and TRBJ1-2; maybe TRBD1 (6 bases). This receptor was obtained from a woman aged 80 or over with acute or convalescent COVID-19. DNA for the CDR3: TGTGCCAGTAGTATAGTTCCAGGGGAACTAAGCTACACCTTC. Its protein is CASSIVPGELSYTF.